The 20 T cell receptor beta chains below were found in one sample sequenced in a study of control samples from healthy donors and cancer patients. The repertoire was sequenced with immunoSEQ multiplex PCR; TCRdb's copy has only in-frame clones and lacks some. The sample includes 150,000 to 180,000 clones, approximately 94% of them seen just once. The sequenced material came from blood. The source is a middle-aged man in good health.

The rearrangement uses TRBV9 and TRBJ1-2; 7 bases are shared with TRBD1. Per the germline V gene, CDR1 is SGDLS and CDR2 is YYNGEE. This CDR3 is 14 amino acids long. The junction had 5 bases not matched to a gene; V was cut back by 2 bases and J by 4 bases. Here the CDR3 reads CASSVGDSLYGYTF. The DNA for the CDR3 is TGTGCCAGCAGCGTCGGGGACAGCCTCTATGGCTACACCTTC.

The CDR3 DNA sequence: TGTGCCAGCAGTTTACCGGGACAGACATATCAGCCCCAGCATTTT. Translation gives CASSLPGQTYQPQHF. V is TRBV28 and J is TRBJ1-5, with 7 bases fitting TRBD1. CDR1 is MDHEN and CDR2 is SYDVKM in the germline V gene. The CDR3 contains 15 residues. V lost 2 bases and J lost 5; bases outside the gene matches: 6.

The genes are TRBV28 and TRBJ1-1, with D possibly TRBD1 on 5 matching bases. The CDR3 runs 12 residues. V lost 6 bases and J 9 bases, leaving 14 bases between the germline ends. The germline V gene encodes CDR1 MDHEN and CDR2 SYDVKM. In DNA form, the CDR3 reads TGTGCCAGCAGCCAAGGACACATTAAAGCTTTCTTT. Its translation: CASSQGHIKAFF.

The gene calls are TRBV30 and TRBJ2-1; 8 nucleotides match TRBD1. This CDR3 contains 16 residues. CDR1 and CDR2 from the germline V gene are GTSNPN and SVGIG (reference sequence). V lost 4 bases to trimming and J lost 0 bases; unmatched junction nucleotides: 8. The CDR3 here is CAWNDRGPSSYNEQFF. CDR3 DNA sequence: TGTGCCTGGAATGACAGGGGCCCGAGCTCCTACAATGAGCAGTTCTTC.

The chain employs TRBV11-2 and TRBJ2-7; D possibly uses TRBD1 or TRBD2 (5 bases each). The germline V and J ends were trimmed by 10 bases and 7 bases, with 20 bases remaining between them. There are 13 residues in the CDR3. Germline loops: CDR1 SGHAT, CDR2 FQNNGV. The CDR3 loop reads CATTTRASGEQYF. The DNA for the CDR3 is TGTGCCACCACTACCAGGGCCTCGGGGGAGCAGTACTTC.

This sequence joins TRBV4-2 and TRBJ2-7, with a tentative D call TRBD1 (8 bases). The CDR3 contains 15 residues. Trimming removed 5 bases at V and 3 bases at J, with 17 bases between. Per germline, CDR1 LGHNA and CDR2 YNFKEQ. Here the CDR3 DNA reads TGTGCCAGCAGCGAAAGCGGGACAGGCGGCTACGAGCAGTACTTC. Translating gives CASSESGTGGYEQYF.

The chain joins TRBV24-1 to TRBJ1-1; 7 nucleotides line up with TRBD1. The CDR3 is 15 residues long. The V gene end was trimmed by 5 bases and the J gene end by 0 bases; junction bases not matched to a gene: 5. Germline V gene sequence: CDR1 KGHDR, CDR2 SFDVKD. For the CDR3, the DNA is TGTGCCACCAGTGGGGGAGGGGGCTTGAACACTGAAGCTTTCTTT. It encodes CATSGGGGLNTEAFF.

The chain has TRBV30 and TRBJ2-7; 9 bases are a match to TRBD2. V shed 4 bases, J shed 6 bases, and the junction held 4 bases outside the gene matches. Germline V gene data show CDR1 as GTSNPN and CDR2 as SVGIG (reference sequence). The CDR3 extends over 12 amino acids. CDR3 nucleotides: TGTGCCTGGACTAGCGGGGTTGGCGAGCAGTACTTC. Amino acid sequence: CAWTSGVGEQYF.

The chain carries TRBV11-2 and TRBJ2-3, with TRBD1 matching over 10 bases. Trimming cost V 0 bases and J 3 bases; bases outside gene matches: 9. The CDR3 has 18 amino acids. Per the germline V gene, CDR1 is SGHAT and CDR2 is FQNNGV. CDR3 sequence reads: CASSLDSTGTGVTDTQYF. The CDR3, as DNA: TGTGCCAGCAGCTTAGATAGCACCGGGACAGGGGTGACAGATACGCAGTATTTT.

V and J are TRBV11-3 and TRBJ2-2, with D tentatively TRBD1 (6 bases). CDR1 is SGHNT, CDR2 YENEEA, per germline. The CDR3 is 16 amino acids. The V and J ends lost 5 bases and 5 bases respectively, with 18 bases between them. The CDR3 nucleotides read TGTGCCAGCAGCCACAGGGTTGGGGATGGTACCGGGGAGCTGTTTTTT. The encoded protein is CASSHRVGDGTGELFF.

This rearrangement joins TRBV25-1 to TRBJ2-7; 7 nucleotides line up with TRBD1. The CDR3 runs 13 residues. Looked up from germline, CDR1 is MGHDK and CDR2 is SYGVNS. Unmatched junction bases numbered 2, after V lost 6 bases and J lost 0 bases. CDR3: CASRGQTSYEQYF. CDR3 nucleotide sequence: TGTGCCAGCAGGGGACAGACCTCCTACGAGCAGTACTTC.

The rearrangement joins TRBV7-9 to TRBJ2-7; D is perhaps TRBD2 (6 bases). This CDR3 has 13 amino acids. CDR1 is SEHNR and CDR2 is FQNEAQ in the germline V gene (reference sequence). Trimming removed 5 bases at V and 5 bases at J, with 13 bases between. This CDR3 is CASSGLRGNEQYF. The CDR3 region has the DNA TGTGCCAGCAGCGGGCTGCGGGGCAACGAGCAGTACTTC.

V and J are TRBV4-3 and TRBJ1-1; D uncertain. CDR3 length equals 17 residues. Per the germline V gene, CDR1 is LGHNA and CDR2 is YSLEER. V lost 0 bases, J lost 1 base, and 15 bases lay in between. CDR3 in amino acids: CASSQELVRVGNTEAFF. The CDR3 DNA is TGCGCCAGCAGCCAAGAGTTAGTGCGAGTGGGGAACACTGAAGCTTTCTTT.

This chain uses TRBV19 with TRBJ2-6, with 8 positions matching TRBD1. The CDR3 is 16 residues long. Germline CDR1 reads LNHDA; CDR2 reads SQIVND (reference sequence). With V trimmed by 2 bases and J by 0 bases, 0 bases remained unmatched. The CDR3 is CASSITGGSGANVLTF. The DNA for the CDR3 is TGTGCCAGTAGTATAACAGGGGGCTCTGGGGCCAACGTCCTGACTTTC.

This clone was picked up a small number of times. This chain connects TRBV7-2 to TRBJ1-6; 10 nucleotides agree with TRBD1. CDR1 and CDR2 from the germline V gene are SGHTA and FQGNSA. The V gene end was trimmed by 8 bases and the J gene end by 9 bases; junction bases not matched to a gene: 16. CDR3 length: 17 amino acids. The CDR3 DNA reads TGTGCCAGCCAATCCTACCGGGACAGGGGTAAAGGTTCACCCCTCCACTTT. Its translation: CASQSYRDRGKGSPLHF.

The chain uses TRBV7-9 and TRBJ2-5; either TRBD1 or TRBD2 may supply D (5 bases each). V was trimmed by 2 bases and J by 5 bases, leaving 15 bases between them. The CDR3 contains 15 residues. Germline CDR1 reads SEHNR; CDR2 reads FQNEAQ (reference sequence). CDR3 in amino acids: CASSLRVGERETQYF. Written as DNA, the CDR3 is TGTGCCAGCAGCTTAAGGGTAGGGGAGAGGGAGACCCAGTACTTC. Using reference TRBV7-9 and TRBJ2-5 for the parts outside the CDR3, the full variable domain is DTGVSQNPRHKITKRGQNVTFRCDPISEHNRLYWYRQTLGQGPEFLTYFQNEAQLEKSRLLSDRFSAERPKGSFSTLEIQRTEQGDSAMYLCASSLRVGERETQYFGPGTRLLVL.

This chain connects TRBV29-1 to TRBJ2-7; perhaps TRBD1 as D (5 bases). V was cut by 1 base and J by 6 bases, with 10 bases left in between. Looked up from germline, CDR1 is SQVTM and CDR2 is ANQGSEA. This CDR3 is 12 amino acids long. The CDR3 protein is CSVEGTRGEQYF. The CDR3 DNA is TGCAGCGTTGAAGGGACACGAGGCGAGCAGTACTTC.

J is TRBJ2-3 and V is TRBV18; 7 nucleotides line up with TRBD1. CDR3 length: 15 amino acids. V trimming: 1 base; J trimming: 2 bases; junction bases outside the gene matches: 3. From germline, CDR1 is KGHSH and CDR2 LQKENI. The CDR3 reads CASSPLGQTTDTQYF. CDR3 in DNA: TGTGCCAGCTCACCACTGGGACAGACCACAGATACGCAGTATTTT.

The gene calls are TRBV7-2 and TRBJ1-4; D remains ambiguous. The CDR3 extends over 15 amino acids. V lost 2 bases to trimming and J lost 0 bases, with 7 bases between them. Germline lookup yields CDR1 SGHTA and CDR2 FQGNSA. As DNA, the CDR3 is TGTGCCAGCAGCTTATACAGTGCAACTAATGAAAAACTGTTTTTT. Translating gives CASSLYSATNEKLFF.

V and J are TRBV12-3 or TRBV12-4 and TRBJ1-1, with D possibly TRBD1 on 5 matching bases. This CDR3 spans 12 amino acids. The V end lost 6 bases, the J end lost 4 bases, and 9 bases lay between the germline ends. CDR3 sequence reads: CASRGRGTEAFF. CDR3 bases: TGTGCCAGCAGGGGACGGGGCACTGAAGCTTTCTTT.